The clone carrying this TCR beta chain was counted a single time. TCRdb's copy holds only in-frame clones and misses some; the assay was immunoSEQ multiplex PCR. The profile shows 35,000 to 40,000 clones, approximately 88% of them singletons. The sample originates from a study of blood T cell repertoires in COVID-19. The wider study: The United States, Italy and Spain supplied acute and convalescent COVID-19 samples. Sources were T cells, B-cell-depleted T cells, or PBMCs; the material itself was cDNA or gDNA.

The CDR3 sequence is 14 residues long. Trimming took 4 bases from V and 0 from J, leaving 10 bases between them. The germline gives CDR1 SGHDT, CDR2 YYEEEE. The material sequenced was peripheral blood. This chain uses TRBV5-6 with TRBJ1-2, with a weak D call TRBD1 (5 bases). The sequence came from a man aged 45-65 years with active or convalescent COVID-19. The CDR3 region has the DNA TGTGCCAGCAGCCCCAGGGATGCTAACTATGGCTACACCTTC. Translated: CASSPRDANYGYTF.